A single sample is the source of the 17 T cell receptor beta chains below, sequenced in a study of human T cells and chemical hapten exposure. Using its own MiXCR run on the RACE reads, TCRdb lists one record per CDR3 protein. Counted here are about 56,000 distinct CDR3 sequences, about 9% occurring once; the ten biggest clones make up less than 15%. Documented time point: patch test 1, 2 weeks after DPC sensitization. Described treatment: therapeutic diphenylcyclopropenone sensitization with weekly scalp DPC. The sequenced sample was whole blood, obtained in connection with sensitization to the hapten diphenylcyclopropenone (DPC). The receptors stem from a woman aged 40 to 50 with alopecia areata. Some clones in this sample may be carry-over from other donors' samples.

In this sample, this clonotype turned up many times. The chain recombines TRBV2 with TRBJ1-2, with D perhaps matching TRBD1 (5 bases). Germline V lookup: CDR1 SNHLY, CDR2 FYNNEI. Trimming removed 8 bases from V and 6 bases from J, with 16 bases in between. This CDR3 has 13 residues. CDR3 sequence reads: CASLHDGGNGYTF. The CDR3 DNA reads TGTGCCAGCCTACATGACGGGGGGAATGGCTACACCTTC.

The table lists this clonotype with many counts. This chain uses TRBV29-1 with TRBJ2-2, with D perhaps matching TRBD1 (6 bases). V gave up 6 bases and J gave up 6 bases, with 14 bases separating them. The germline gives CDR1 SQVTM, CDR2 ANQGSEA. The CDR3 contains 13 residues. The CDR3 loop is CSVGQSLPGELFF. In DNA form, the CDR3 reads TGCAGCGTAGGACAGTCTCTGCCCGGGGAGCTGTTTTTT.

This clonotype was seen at least ten times. V and J are TRBV6-2 or TRBV6-3 and TRBJ2-5; D might be TRBD1 (6 bases). Germline V CDR1 and CDR2: MNHEY, SVGEGT. Between the trimmed V and J ends, which lost 8 bases and 4 bases, there was a span of 17 bases. The CDR3 consists of 14 residues. The CDR3 nucleotides read TGTGCCAGCGCACAGGGTCGCGGTCCAGAGACCCAGTACTTC. Translation: CASAQGRGPETQYF.

This clonotype was counted ten times or more. The rearrangement links TRBV28 to TRBJ2-4; TRBD2 matches 8 bases. The CDR3 length is 13 residues. Per the germline V gene, CDR1 is MDHEN and CDR2 is SYDVKM. V shed 6 bases, J shed 8 bases, and the junction held 6 bases outside the gene matches. CDR3 amino acids: CASRDGGVDIQYF. In nucleotides, the CDR3 is TGTGCCAGCAGGGACGGGGGGGTGGACATTCAGTACTTC.

This clonotype has ten or more counts. The chain is built from TRBV2 and TRBJ1-4; tentatively, D is TRBD1 (5 bases). The CDR3 contains 14 residues. Trimming pared 6 bases from V and 7 bases from J, leaving 15 bases between. Germline V gene lookup returns CDR1 SNHLY and CDR2 FYNNEI. The CDR3 here is CASRGTPGGEKLFF. CDR3 sequence (DNA): TGTGCCAGCAGGGGGACTCCTGGGGGTGAAAAACTGTTTTTT.

This clonotype was counted only a few times. This chain's CDR3 is CAWSSGTAIISYEQYF. The CDR3 region has the DNA TGTGCCTGGAGTAGTGGGACGGCGATTATATCCTACGAGCAGTACTTC. The rearrangement links TRBV30 to TRBJ2-7; D assignment may be TRBD1 or TRBD2 (5 bases each). Trimming left V 2 bases short and J 1 base short, with 18 bases between. CDR3 length: 16 residues. Germline V gene sequence: CDR1 GTSNPN, CDR2 SVGIG (reference sequence). Based on the CDR3 plus reference TRBV30 and TRBJ2-7, the full variable domain is SQTIHQWPATLVQPVGSPLSLECTVEGTSNPNLYWYRQAAGRGLQLLFYSVGIGQISSEVPQNLSASRPQDRQFILSSKKLLLSDSGFYLCAWSSGTAIISYEQYFGPGTRLTVT.

In its sample, this clonotype was seen a few times. The chain links TRBV28 to TRBJ1-4; no clear D. The CDR3 runs to 12 residues. Germline V lookup: CDR1 MDHEN, CDR2 SYDVKM. Trimming removed 2 bases from V and 8 bases from J, with 6 bases in between. The CDR3 bases are TGTGCCAGCAGTTTACGTCTCGAAAAACTGTTTTTT. Translated, it gives CASSLRLEKLFF.

This clonotype was seen only a few times. The gene calls are TRBV20-1 and TRBJ1-2; D gene uncertain. Germline V gives CDR1 DFQATT, CDR2 SNEGSKA (reference sequence). V lost 1 base, J lost 4 bases, and 4 bases lay in between. This CDR3 spans 11 amino acids. The CDR3 here is CSARVGYGYTF. DNA of the CDR3: TGCAGTGCTAGAGTAGGCTATGGCTACACCTTC.

This clonotype has ten or more counts. The J gene is TRBJ2-1, the V gene TRBV11-3; D may be TRBD2 (7 bases). The CDR3 loop spans 15 amino acids. V was pared by 0 bases and J by 8 bases, with 14 bases between. Per the germline V gene, CDR1 is SGHNT and CDR2 is YENEEA. The DNA for the CDR3 is TGTGCCAGCAGCTTAGATCTAACAGGGAGGGATGAGCAGTTCTTC. This encodes CASSLDLTGRDEQFF.

This clonotype has at least ten counts. The chain has TRBV3-1 and TRBJ1-2; 8 bases are a match to TRBD1. Trimming cost V 4 bases and J 4 bases; bases outside gene matches: 8. The CDR3 is 15 amino acids. In germline, CDR1 is LGHDT, CDR2 YNNKEL (reference sequence). For the CDR3, the DNA is TGTGCCAGCAGCCCCGCAGGGGGCGGGAGCTATGGCTACACCTTC. This codes for CASSPAGGGSYGYTF.

This sequence joins TRBV27 and TRBJ2-3, with TRBD2 identical over 7 bases. The trim removed 6 bases at V and 0 bases at J, leaving 3 bases unmatched. Germline V gene sequence: CDR1 MNHEY, CDR2 SMNVEV (reference sequence). The CDR3 has 14 amino acids. The CDR3: CASRPSGSTDTQYF. CDR3 nucleotides: TGTGCCAGCAGACCTAGCGGTAGCACAGATACGCAGTATTTT.

This clonotype was found many times. This chain connects TRBV14 to TRBJ2-2; perhaps TRBD1 as D (5 bases). Trimming stripped 4 bases from V and 3 bases from J, with 9 bases between. CDR1 is SGHDN and CDR2 is FVKESK in the germline V gene. The CDR3 is 14 residues long. The CDR3 is CASSLGRYTGELFF. CDR3 bases: TGTGCCAGCAGCCTGGGGCGGTACACCGGGGAGCTGTTTTTT.

This clonotype was found many times. The chain is built from TRBV6-2 or TRBV6-3 and TRBJ1-1, with D perhaps matching TRBD1 (6 bases). Between the trimmed V and J ends, which lost 5 bases and 1 base, there was a span of 14 bases. The germline V gene has CDR1 MNHEY and CDR2 SVGEGT. There are 15 residues in the CDR3. The CDR3 here is CASSTPGERNTEAFF. CDR3 coding DNA: TGTGCCAGCAGTACACCAGGGGAAAGGAACACTGAAGCTTTCTTT.

This clonotype was counted between two and nine times. J is TRBJ2-1 and V is TRBV7-2; D unclear. V was shortened by 4 bases and J by 5 bases, with 6 bases between the two germline ends. The CDR3 extends over 12 amino acids. The V gene's germline CDR1 is SGHTA and CDR2 FQGNSA. DNA for the CDR3: TGTGCCAGCAGCTACGGACACAATGAGCAGTTCTTC. Protein product: CASSYGHNEQFF.

This clonotype was seen at least ten times. V usage is TRBV20-1 and J usage is TRBJ1-5; TRBD1 aligns across 8 bases. After removal of 5 bases from V and 6 bases from J, the junction contained 9 bases not matched to a gene. The CDR3 length is 14 residues. Germline V lookup: CDR1 DFQATT, CDR2 SNEGSKA (reference sequence). The CDR3 reads CSAAGQVEGQPQHF. DNA for the CDR3: TGCAGTGCTGCGGGACAGGTAGAGGGTCAGCCCCAGCATTTT.

The CDR3 reads CASSQDVRPGSQETQYF. In nucleotides, the CDR3 is TGCGCCAGCAGCCAAGATGTTAGGCCGGGATCCCAAGAGACCCAGTACTTC. This rearrangement joins TRBV4-1 to TRBJ2-5; D might be TRBD2 (5 bases). The ends were cut back, 0 bases at V and 1 base at J, with 15 bases in the middle. The V gene's germline CDR1 is MGHRA and CDR2 YSYEKL. The CDR3 sequence is 17 residues long.

The sample holds many counts of this clonotype. The chain carries TRBV7-7 and TRBJ1-1; D is undetermined. V lost 3 bases and J lost 6, with 11 bases in between. The CDR3 runs 13 residues. From germline, CDR1 is SSHAT and CDR2 FNYEAQ (reference sequence). This chain's CDR3 is CASSLDAVSEAFF. In nucleotides, the CDR3 is TGTGCCAGCAGCTTGGATGCAGTCTCTGAAGCTTTCTTT.